The entry that follows covers one T cell receptor beta chain sequence. Its antigen is currently unknown. The sample is drawn from a study of OX40 agonist ivuxolimab in advanced cancers. Across the whole study: Patients assigned to dose escalation were diagnosed with hepatocellular carcinoma, melanoma, renal cell or head and neck cancer. Of the patients, three showed partial responses, one with hepatocellular carcinoma and two with cutaneous melanoma. Study-wide points: Some patients without response likewise showed low normalized clonal expansion. At doses 0.1 to 3.0 mg/kg, CD4+ and CD8+ clones expanded.

Using immunoSEQ multiplex PCR, the repertoire was profiled, and TCRdb retains in-frame clones only, with some absent. The table includes roughly 75,000 clones, about 86% detected once. The CDR3 length is 16 residues. Trimming left V 3 bases short and J 0 bases short, with 12 bases between. Germline CDR1 SGHAT, CDR2 FQNNGV. The source material was CD4+ or CD8+ T cells sorted from blood, sampled in a trial of the OX40 agonist ivuxolimab. The chain is built from TRBV11-2 and TRBJ1-3; D is perhaps TRBD1 (6 bases). The receptor's source is an adult with an advanced solid tumor such as melanoma, head and neck, liver or kidney cancer. Here the CDR3 DNA reads TGTGCCAGCAGCTTGGGGGCGGGGGTCTCTGGAAACACCATATATTTT. Amino acid sequence: CASSLGAGVSGNTIYF.